This T cell receptor (beta chain) was sequenced during a study of T cell changes during pregnancy in multiple sclerosis. This clone was seen just once. Assay: immunoSEQ multiplex PCR; the TCRdb copy retains only in-frame clones and omits some. The sample includes approximately 90,000 clones, approximately 89% seen only once; the top ten take roughly 2.5%. Germline assignment: CDR1 SGHVS and CDR2 FNYEAQ. J lost 7 bases, V lost 2 bases, and 10 bases had no gene match. The CDR3 is 18 amino acids. Sequences were derived from peripheral blood, sampled in the first trimester of pregnancy. V usage is TRBV7-6 and J usage is TRBJ2-2, with 13 nucleotides matching TRBD2. The receptor was derived from a female donor with multiple sclerosis, enrolled in a pregnancy study. CDR3: CASSLPRRTSGGGGELFF. CDR3 DNA sequence: TGTGCCAGCAGCTTACCGCGACGGACTAGCGGGGGAGGCGGGGAGCTGTTTTTT.